These 26 T cell receptor beta chains came from one sample sequenced in a study of blood T cell repertoires in COVID-19. The assay was immunoSEQ multiplex PCR, and TCRdb's table has in-frame clones only and misses some. The table includes tens of thousands of clones, 82% detected once. Sequenced material: peripheral blood. These TCRs come from a woman aged 55-69 years with acute or convalescent COVID-19.

This chain links TRBV28 with TRBJ1-6; weak D call: TRBD1 (5 bases). The CDR3 consists of 15 residues. Per germline, CDR1 MDHEN and CDR2 SYDVKM. Deletions cut 11 bases from V and 9 bases from J, with 23 bases between. DNA of the CDR3: TGTGCCTCGGATTCCGGGCAGGGATCTGCTTCACCCCTCCACTTT. Protein: CASDSGQGSASPLHF. Full variable domain (remainder filled in from reference TRBV28 and TRBJ1-6): DVKVTQSSRYLVKRTGEKVFLECVQDMDHENMFWYRQDPGLGLRLIYFSYDVKMKEKGDIPEGYSVSREKKERFSLILESASTNQTSMYLCASDSGQGSASPLHFGNGTRLTVT.

V is TRBV29-1 and J is TRBJ2-3; 9 bases are a match to TRBD1. Germline CDR1 and CDR2: SQVTM and ANQGSEA. The CDR3 contains 13 residues. V gave up 6 bases and J gave up 3 bases; unmatched junction bases: 4. This CDR3 is CSVGDRVTDTQYF. Here the CDR3 DNA reads TGCAGCGTGGGGGACAGGGTGACAGATACGCAGTATTTT.

J is TRBJ2-3 and V is TRBV5-8; 11 bases fit TRBD2. Per the germline V gene, CDR1 is SGHTS and CDR2 is YDEGEE. This CDR3 contains 18 residues. V lost 2 bases and J lost 3; bases outside the gene matches: 11. This CDR3 reads CASSFTRFASGGTDTQYF. CDR3 nucleotide sequence: TGTGCCAGCAGCTTCACCCGGTTTGCTAGCGGGGGGACAGATACGCAGTATTTT.

The genes are TRBV29-1 and TRBJ2-7, with a possible D match to TRBD2 (6 bases). The V gene lost 7 bases and the J gene lost 0 bases, with 13 bases spanning the gap. The CDR3 length is 13 residues. CDR1 and CDR2 from the germline V gene are SQVTM and ANQGSEA. CDR3 sequence (DNA): TGCAGCGGCCGGGACGGGAGCTCCTACGAGCAGTACTTC. Translation gives CSGRDGSSYEQYF.

J is TRBJ2-1 and V is TRBV13; D uncertain. The CDR3 is made up of 13 amino acids. In germline, CDR1 is PRHDT, CDR2 FYEKMQ (reference sequence). V was cut by 5 bases and J by 1 base, with 6 bases left in between. CDR3 sequence: CASSPRSYNEQFF. DNA for the CDR3: TGTGCCAGCAGCCCGAGATCCTACAATGAGCAGTTCTTC. The full variable domain, with the rest looked up from reference TRBV13 and TRBJ2-1, is AAGVIQSPRHLIKEKRETATLKCYPIPRHDTVYWYQQGPGQDPQFLISFYEKMQSDKGSIPDRFSAQQFSDYHSELNMSSLELGDSALYFCASSPRSYNEQFFGPGTRLTVL.

The chain carries TRBV30 and TRBJ2-4; TRBD2 matches 12 bases. Germline-derived CDR1 and CDR2 are GTSNPN and SVGIG (reference sequence). The CDR3 covers 19 residues. V was pared by 1 base and J by 0 bases, with 10 bases of the junction left unmatched. CDR3 residues: CAWSGQLAGGHLAKNIQYF. CDR3 nucleotide sequence: TGTGCCTGGAGTGGCCAACTAGCGGGGGGACATTTAGCCAAAAACATTCAGTACTTC.

The rearrangement joins TRBV28 to TRBJ1-1; 7 positions agree with TRBD1. This CDR3 spans 14 amino acids. The germline gives CDR1 MDHEN, CDR2 SYDVKM. With V trimmed by 4 bases and J by 2 bases, 4 bases remained unmatched. The CDR3 DNA reads TGTGCCAGCAGTTCGGGACAGCTTAACACTGAAGCTTTCTTT. Its translation is CASSSGQLNTEAFF.

This chain joins TRBV7-9 and TRBJ1-6, with 8 bases aligning to TRBD1. The junction had 6 bases not matched to a gene; V was cut back by 5 bases and J by 6 bases. Germline V lookup: CDR1 SEHNR, CDR2 FQNEAQ (reference sequence). This CDR3 is built from 15 residues. CDR3 sequence: CASSLRQGINSPLHF. As DNA, the CDR3 is TGTGCCAGCAGCCTGAGACAGGGGATTAATTCACCCCTCCACTTT.

This clone was seen a handful of times. The chain combines TRBV15 with TRBJ1-3; TRBD1 matches 9 bases. The trim removed 1 base at V and 4 bases at J, leaving 2 bases unmatched. The CDR3 covers 15 residues. Germline V CDR1 and CDR2: LNHNV, YYDKDF (reference sequence). As DNA, the CDR3 is TGTGCCACCAGCAGAGGGACAGGGGACGGAAACACCATATATTTT. This translates into CATSRGTGDGNTIYF.

This rearrangement joins TRBV30 to TRBJ1-1, with D maybe TRBD1 (5 bases). Trimming left V 3 bases short and J 5 bases short, with 16 bases between. The germline V gene encodes CDR1 GTSNPN and CDR2 SVGIG (reference sequence). The CDR3 has 14 amino acids. This chain's CDR3 is CAWRGERGWTEAFF. The CDR3 nucleotides are TGTGCCTGGAGAGGGGAAAGAGGATGGACTGAAGCTTTCTTT.

This chain uses TRBV7-2 with TRBJ2-2, with D perhaps TRBD1 (6 bases). The length of the CDR3 is 14 residues. The V end was cut by 6 bases, the J end by 4 bases, with 12 bases between. The germline V gene encodes CDR1 SGHTA and CDR2 FQGNSA. CDR3 loop: CASRPQGLTGELFF. CDR3 sequence (DNA): TGTGCCAGCAGACCTCAGGGGCTCACCGGGGAGCTGTTTTTT.

The V call is TRBV9, the J call TRBJ1-1; 7 bases are a match to TRBD1. The CDR3 runs to 15 residues. Germline lookup yields CDR1 SGDLS and CDR2 YYNGEE. V shed 0 bases, J shed 4 bases, and the junction held 6 bases outside the gene matches. CDR3 DNA: TGTGCCAGCAGCGTAGGCGGGCAGGGGGGCACTGAAGCTTTCTTT. It yields the protein CASSVGGQGGTEAFF.

This clone was seen a handful of times. The chain combines TRBV28 with TRBJ2-5, with a possible D match to TRBD1 (5 bases). V dropped 6 bases and J dropped 4 bases, with 12 bases sitting between them. CDR3 length: 13 residues. Germline CDR1 and CDR2: MDHEN and SYDVKM. CDR3 sequence reads: CASSPGKGETQYF. CDR3 nucleotide sequence: TGTGCCAGCAGCCCAGGGAAGGGAGAGACCCAGTACTTC.

This clone was seen a few times. This chain uses TRBV25-1 with TRBJ2-1; 13 nucleotides match TRBD2. The CDR3 is 16 residues long. Per germline, CDR1 MGHDK and CDR2 SYGVNS. Unmatched junction bases numbered 9, after V lost 4 bases and J lost 9 bases. As DNA, the CDR3 is TGTGCCAGCAGTGCCACTAGCGGGAGGGCCTTGGGTGAGCAGTTCTTC. The encoded protein is CASSATSGRALGEQFF.

The chain carries TRBV10-3 and TRBJ2-4, with D possibly TRBD1 on 6 matching bases. This CDR3 is built from 12 residues. Germline V gene sequence: CDR1 ENHRY, CDR2 SYGVKD. The germline V and J ends were trimmed by 6 bases and 9 bases, with 12 bases remaining between them. The chain's CDR3 is CAIREQGGIQYF. The CDR3 bases are TGTGCCATCAGGGAACAGGGTGGCATTCAGTACTTC.

This clone has more than one count but fewer than ten. The rearrangement links TRBV28 to TRBJ1-2; D is perhaps TRBD1 (5 bases). The CDR3 contains 17 residues. In germline, CDR1 is MDHEN, CDR2 SYDVKM. The V end was cut by 6 bases, the J end by 5 bases, with 25 bases between. CDR3 bases: TGTGCCAGCAGCTCACCTCGACATAGACAGAAAGGGTATGGCTACACCTTC. Protein: CASSSPRHRQKGYGYTF.

V usage is TRBV19 and J usage is TRBJ1-5, with unresolved D. The CDR3 spans 14 residues. Trimming took 5 bases from V and 0 from J, leaving 8 bases between them. The V gene's germline CDR1 is LNHDA and CDR2 SQIVND (reference sequence). The CDR3 bases are TGTGCCAGTAGTGTTTCCTATAGCAATCAGCCCCAGCATTTT. Protein: CASSVSYSNQPQHF.

The V call is TRBV24-1, the J call TRBJ2-7; 7 bases fit TRBD1. The CDR3 is 16 residues long. The germline V gene encodes CDR1 KGHDR and CDR2 SFDVKD. V was pared by 4 bases and J by 5 bases, with 13 bases of the junction left unmatched. Here the CDR3 reads CATSDPRQGKSHEQYF. CDR3 coding DNA: TGTGCCACCAGTGACCCTCGACAGGGTAAAAGCCACGAGCAGTACTTC.

The chain is built from TRBV3-1 (or the pseudogene TRBV3-2) and TRBJ1-5; possible D gene TRBD1, 6 bases. CDR1 and CDR2 (germline): LGHDT, YNNKEL (reference sequence). With 4 bases removed from V and 9 bases from J, the gap between germline ends came to 19 bases. CDR3 length equals 15 residues. CDR3 residues: CASSLGHKLRRPQHF. CDR3 nucleotides: TGTGCCAGCAGCCTGGGACACAAATTAAGGAGGCCCCAGCATTTT.

The sample holds a few counts of this clone. The V call is TRBV28, the J call TRBJ2-3, with 8 positions matching TRBD1. Germline CDR1 reads MDHEN; CDR2 reads SYDVKM. With 4 bases clipped from V and 0 bases from J, the junction kept 9 bases outside the gene matches. The CDR3 runs 17 residues. The CDR3, as DNA: TGTGCCAGCAGTTGGACAGGGCTCTATGCTAGCACAGATACGCAGTATTTT. Translated, it gives CASSWTGLYASTDTQYF.

This sequence joins TRBV20-1 and TRBJ1-2, with D perhaps matching TRBD1 (5 bases). Trimming took 8 bases from V and 13 from J, leaving 11 bases between them. Germline assignment: CDR1 DFQATT and CDR2 SNEGSKA (reference sequence). CDR3 length: 8 amino acids. CDR3 protein: CSYPGFTF. CDR3 coding DNA: TGCAGTTACCCAGGGTTCACCTTC.

The V and J genes are TRBV6-5 and TRBJ1-2; 8 bases are shared with TRBD1. J gave up 4 bases and V 6 bases, and 10 bases lay outside the gene matches. CDR3 length: 15 amino acids. In germline, CDR1 is MNHEY, CDR2 SVGAGI. The DNA for the CDR3 is TGTGCCAGCAGGGCCGGACAGGGACTTAGCTATGGCTACACCTTC. Its protein product is CASRAGQGLSYGYTF.

The chain employs TRBV30 and TRBJ1-2, with TRBD1 matching 7 bases. This CDR3 is built from 14 residues. Germline V gene lookup returns CDR1 GTSNPN and CDR2 SVGIG (reference sequence). The trim removed 5 bases at V and 5 bases at J, leaving 11 bases unmatched. In nucleotides, the CDR3 is TGTGCCTGGTCGGGACAGTTATTAATGTATGGCTACACCTTC. It yields the protein CAWSGQLLMYGYTF.

The rearrangement joins TRBV5-1 to TRBJ1-2; D is unresolved. This CDR3 is built from 13 residues. The V gene lost 0 bases and the J gene lost 4 bases, with 7 bases spanning the gap. Germline-derived CDR1 and CDR2 are SGHRS and YFSETQ. The CDR3 is CASSLGAVYGYTF. The CDR3 coding sequence is TGCGCCAGCAGCTTGGGGGCAGTCTATGGCTACACCTTC.

V gene TRBV18 combines with J gene TRBJ2-1; no reliable D call. The CDR3 extends over 15 amino acids. Deletions cut 2 bases from V and 0 bases from J, with 8 bases between. Germline values: CDR1 KGHSH, CDR2 LQKENI. DNA for the CDR3: TGTGCCAGCTCACCAGAACTGAGCTCCTACAATGAGCAGTTCTTC. The encoded protein is CASSPELSSYNEQFF.

The DNA for the CDR3 is TGTGCCAGCAGCTTAGTGAGTATACGACAGTTGAGCTCTGGAAACACCATATATTTT. Protein sequence: CASSLVSIRQLSSGNTIYF. V is TRBV11-3 and J is TRBJ1-3; possibly TRBD1 for D (5 bases). The germline gives CDR1 SGHNT, CDR2 YENEEA. Trimming cost V 1 base and J 0 bases, with 19 bases left between them. The CDR3 has 19 residues.